The sequence of this T cell receptor beta chain was determined in a study of blood T cell repertoires in COVID-19. Overall study context: T cells, B-cell-depleted T cells, or PBMCs provided the cDNA or gDNA that served as material.

Sequencing was performed with immunoSEQ multiplex PCR; in TCRdb, only in-frame clones are kept and a portion is missing. The repertoire holds around 300,000 clones, with roughly 90% as singletons. The germline gives CDR1 SGHDN, CDR2 FVKESK. V lost 0 bases to trimming and J lost 6 bases, with 12 bases between them. This CDR3 contains 16 residues. Sample: peripheral blood. The receptor was isolated from a man in his late teens or twenties with active or convalescent COVID-19. The rearrangement uses TRBV14 and TRBJ1-6; D possibly corresponds to TRBD1 (6 bases). The CDR3 is CASSQDGGGFNSPLHF. The CDR3 bases are TGTGCCAGCAGCCAAGATGGGGGCGGGTTTAATTCACCCCTCCACTTT.